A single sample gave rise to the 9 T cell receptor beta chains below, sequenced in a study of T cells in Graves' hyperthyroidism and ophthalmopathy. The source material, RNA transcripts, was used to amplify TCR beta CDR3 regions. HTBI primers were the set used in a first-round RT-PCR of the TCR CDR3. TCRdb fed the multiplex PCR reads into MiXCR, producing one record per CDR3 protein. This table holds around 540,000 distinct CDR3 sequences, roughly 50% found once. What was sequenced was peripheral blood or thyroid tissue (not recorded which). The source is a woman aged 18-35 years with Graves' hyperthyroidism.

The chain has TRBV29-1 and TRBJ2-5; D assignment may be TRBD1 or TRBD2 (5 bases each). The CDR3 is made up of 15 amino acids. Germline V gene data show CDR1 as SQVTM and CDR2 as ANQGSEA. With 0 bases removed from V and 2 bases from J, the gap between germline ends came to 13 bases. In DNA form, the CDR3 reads TGCAGCGTTGAAGATGGGGGAAGGGGTCAAGAGACCCAGTACTTC. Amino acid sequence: CSVEDGGRGQETQYF.

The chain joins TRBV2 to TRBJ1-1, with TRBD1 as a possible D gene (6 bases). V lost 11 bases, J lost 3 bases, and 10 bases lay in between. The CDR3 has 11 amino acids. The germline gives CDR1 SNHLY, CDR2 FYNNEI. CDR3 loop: CASYRDTEAFF. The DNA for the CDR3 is TGTGCCTCCTACAGGGACACTGAAGCTTTCTTT. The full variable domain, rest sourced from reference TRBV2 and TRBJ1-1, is EPEVTQTPSHQVTQMGQEVILRCVPISNHLYFYWYRQILGQKVEFLVSFYNNEISEKSEIFDDQFSVERPDGSNFTLKIRSTKLEDSAMYFCASYRDTEAFFGQGTRLTVV.

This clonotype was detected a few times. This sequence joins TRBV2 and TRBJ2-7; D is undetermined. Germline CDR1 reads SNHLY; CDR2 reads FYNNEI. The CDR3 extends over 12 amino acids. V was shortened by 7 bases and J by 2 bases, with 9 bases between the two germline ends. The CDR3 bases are TGTGCCAGCATATCCGAAGCCTACGAGCAGTACTTC. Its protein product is CASISEAYEQYF.

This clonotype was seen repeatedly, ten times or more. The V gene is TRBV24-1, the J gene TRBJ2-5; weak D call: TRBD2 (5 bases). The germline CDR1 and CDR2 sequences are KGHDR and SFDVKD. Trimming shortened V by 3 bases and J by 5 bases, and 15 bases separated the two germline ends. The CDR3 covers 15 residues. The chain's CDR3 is CATSDPGGSWETQYF. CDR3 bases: TGTGCCACCAGTGATCCCGGAGGTTCTTGGGAGACCCAGTACTTC.

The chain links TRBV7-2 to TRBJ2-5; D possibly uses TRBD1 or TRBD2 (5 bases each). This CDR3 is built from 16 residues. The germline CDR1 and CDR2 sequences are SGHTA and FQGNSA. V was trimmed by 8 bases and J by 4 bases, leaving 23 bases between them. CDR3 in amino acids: CASGDEWGIGRETQYF. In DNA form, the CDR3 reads TGTGCCAGCGGCGACGAATGGGGGATCGGTAGAGAGACCCAGTACTTC.

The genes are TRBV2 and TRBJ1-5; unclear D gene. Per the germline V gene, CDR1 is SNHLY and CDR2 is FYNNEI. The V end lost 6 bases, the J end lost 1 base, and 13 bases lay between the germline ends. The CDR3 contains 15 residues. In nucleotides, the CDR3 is TGTGCCAGCAGCCAGAGTCACATAAGCAATCAGCCCCAGCATTTT. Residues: CASSQSHISNQPQHF. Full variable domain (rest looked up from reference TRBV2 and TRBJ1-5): EPEVTQTPSHQVTQMGQEVILRCVPISNHLYFYWYRQILGQKVEFLVSFYNNEISEKSEIFDDQFSVERPDGSNFTLKIRSTKLEDSAMYFCASSQSHISNQPQHFGDGTRLSIL.

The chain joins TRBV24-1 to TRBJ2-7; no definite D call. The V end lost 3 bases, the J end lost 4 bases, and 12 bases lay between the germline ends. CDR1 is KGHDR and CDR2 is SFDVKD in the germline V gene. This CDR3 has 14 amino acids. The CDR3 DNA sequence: TGTGCCACCAGTGATCCTGGGTTAGGTTACGAGCAGTACTTC. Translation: CATSDPGLGYEQYF.

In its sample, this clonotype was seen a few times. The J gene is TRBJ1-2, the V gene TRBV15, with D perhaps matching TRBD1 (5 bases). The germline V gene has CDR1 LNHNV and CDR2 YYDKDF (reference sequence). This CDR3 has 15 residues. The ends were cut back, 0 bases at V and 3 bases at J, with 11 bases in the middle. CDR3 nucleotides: TGTGCCACCAGCAGAGAAGTAGGGGCCGACTATGGCTACACCTTC. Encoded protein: CATSREVGADYGYTF. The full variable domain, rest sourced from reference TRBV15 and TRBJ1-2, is DAMVIQNPRYQVTQFGKPVTLSCSQTLNHNVMYWYQQKSSQAPKLLFHYYDKDFNNEADTPDNFQSRRPNTSFCFLDIRSPGLGDTAMYLCATSREVGADYGYTFGSGTRLTVV.

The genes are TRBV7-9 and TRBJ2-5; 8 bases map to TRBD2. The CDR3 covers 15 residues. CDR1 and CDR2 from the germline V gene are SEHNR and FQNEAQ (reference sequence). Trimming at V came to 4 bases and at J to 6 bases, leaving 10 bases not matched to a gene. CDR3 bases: TGTGCCAGCAGCTACCCGGACGGGAGGGCTCAGACCCAGTACTTC. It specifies CASSYPDGRAQTQYF.